Listed below are T cell receptor beta chains from one sample, sequenced in a study of blood T cell repertoires in COVID-19. Clones were sequenced by immunoSEQ multiplex PCR, and TCRdb holds only the in-frame ones, with some missing. In the table there are 250,000 to 300,000 clones, about nine tenths of which are singletons. The sample taken for sequencing was peripheral blood. These receptor sequences come from a young woman who had recovered from COVID-19. Both conserved end residues are part of each CDR3. D genes are given only for firm matches. Clone size is given for some rows only: seen once, a few or many times, or a class if the clone is expanded.

abundance: -
j_gene: TRBJ2-2
v_gene: TRBV3-1/TRBV3-2
d_gene: -
CDR3aa: CASSQGQAGTGELFF
CDR3nt: TGTGCCAGCAGCCAAGGACAGGCGGGCACCGGGGAGCTGTTTTTT

abundance: -
j_gene: TRBJ2-7
v_gene: TRBV27
d_gene: TRBD2
CDR3aa: CASSFTSGSHEQYF
CDR3nt: TGTGCCAGCAGTTTTACTAGCGGTTCCCACGAGCAGTACTTC

abundance: once
j_gene: TRBJ2-5
v_gene: TRBV5-4
d_gene: TRBD2
CDR3aa: CASSLVPAGGPRETQYF
CDR3nt: TGTGCCAGCAGCTTGGTTCCAGCGGGGGGGCCCAGGGAGACCCAGTACTTC

abundance: -
j_gene: TRBJ1-2
v_gene: TRBV28
d_gene: -
CDR3aa: CASSIRGGGYTF
CDR3nt: TGTGCCAGCAGTATACGGGGGGGAGGCTACACCTTC

abundance: -
j_gene: TRBJ1-2
v_gene: TRBV7-2
d_gene: TRBD1
CDR3aa: CASSFGTALTNYGYTF
CDR3nt: TGTGCCAGCAGCTTCGGGACAGCCCTCACTAACTATGGCTACACCTTC

abundance: -
j_gene: TRBJ2-7
v_gene: TRBV6-5
d_gene: TRBD1
CDR3aa: CASSPLGQGYEQYF
CDR3nt: TGTGCCAGCAGCCCCCTTGGACAGGGCTACGAGCAGTACTTC

abundance: once
j_gene: TRBJ2-7
v_gene: TRBV5-1
d_gene: -
CDR3aa: CASSSEDSSYEQYF
CDR3nt: TGCGCCAGCAGCTCCGAGGACAGTTCCTACGAGCAGTACTTC

abundance: -
j_gene: TRBJ1-5
v_gene: TRBV2
d_gene: TRBD1
CDR3aa: CASTPGGQGAGGNQPQHF
CDR3nt: TGTGCCAGCACCCCCGGAGGACAGGGGGCCGGAGGCAATCAGCCCCAGCATTTT

abundance: -
j_gene: TRBJ1-2
v_gene: TRBV28
d_gene: -
CDR3aa: CASSTTGYYGYTF
CDR3nt: TGTGCCAGCAGTACGACAGGCTACTATGGCTACACCTTC

abundance: -
j_gene: TRBJ1-3
v_gene: TRBV9
d_gene: -
CDR3aa: CASSKEGQGRTGNTIYF
CDR3nt: TGTGCCAGCAGCAAGGAGGGTCAGGGTAGAACTGGAAACACCATATATTTT

abundance: -
j_gene: TRBJ2-5
v_gene: TRBV9
d_gene: TRBD2
CDR3aa: CASSVASGQETQYF
CDR3nt: TGTGCCAGCAGCGTAGCTAGCGGGCAAGAGACCCAGTACTTC

abundance: once
j_gene: TRBJ2-7
v_gene: TRBV6-6
d_gene: -
CDR3aa: CASSYSAKGAYEQYF
CDR3nt: TGTGCCAGCAGTTACTCGGCGAAGGGGGCCTACGAGCAGTACTTC

abundance: -
j_gene: TRBJ1-1
v_gene: TRBV28
d_gene: -
CDR3aa: CASSFIKQGNTEAFF
CDR3nt: TGTGCCAGCAGTTTCATTAAACAGGGGAACACTGAAGCTTTCTTT

abundance: -
j_gene: TRBJ1-6
v_gene: TRBV7-2
d_gene: TRBD1
CDR3aa: CASSLALQGSNSPLHF
CDR3nt: TGTGCCAGCAGCTTAGCACTACAGGGGAGTAACTCACCCCTCCACTTT

abundance: -
j_gene: TRBJ1-4
v_gene: TRBV28
d_gene: -
CDR3aa: CASSPTGWTATNEKLFF
CDR3nt: TGTGCCAGCAGTCCAACAGGCTGGACAGCAACTAATGAAAAACTGTTTTTT

abundance: -
j_gene: TRBJ2-3
v_gene: TRBV27
d_gene: TRBD2
CDR3aa: CASSSFRTSGGADTQYF
CDR3nt: TGTGCCAGCAGCTCCTTTAGGACTAGCGGGGGCGCAGATACGCAGTATTTT

abundance: -
j_gene: TRBJ1-2
v_gene: TRBV28
d_gene: -
CDR3aa: CASSQGMDGYTF
CDR3nt: TGTGCCAGCAGCCAGGGAATGGATGGCTACACCTTC

abundance: -
j_gene: TRBJ2-2
v_gene: TRBV7-2
d_gene: -
CDR3aa: CASSPRYQGVTGELFF
CDR3nt: TGTGCCAGCAGCCCCCGTTACCAGGGTGTCACCGGGGAGCTGTTTTTT

abundance: -
j_gene: TRBJ1-1
v_gene: TRBV19
d_gene: -
CDR3aa: CASSMPGVLNTEAFF
CDR3nt: TGTGCCAGTAGTATGCCAGGGGTATTGAACACTGAAGCTTTCTTT

abundance: -
j_gene: TRBJ2-1
v_gene: TRBV7-8
d_gene: TRBD2
CDR3aa: CASSRLAGGSNEQFF
CDR3nt: TGTGCCAGCAGTCGTCTAGCGGGGGGATCAAATGAGCAGTTCTTC

abundance: -
j_gene: TRBJ1-1
v_gene: TRBV11-3
d_gene: -
CDR3aa: CASSEGHVNTEAFF
CDR3nt: TGTGCCAGCAGCGAGGGACACGTGAACACTGAAGCTTTCTTT

abundance: once
j_gene: TRBJ2-1
v_gene: TRBV6-5
d_gene: TRBD2
CDR3aa: CASSDLAGGNNEQFF
CDR3nt: TGTGCCAGCAGCGATCTAGCGGGGGGCAACAATGAGCAGTTCTTC

abundance: -
j_gene: TRBJ1-6
v_gene: TRBV6-2/TRBV6-3
d_gene: TRBD1
CDR3aa: CASSYYRQGSPLHF
CDR3nt: TGTGCCAGCAGTTACTACCGACAGGGTTCACCCCTCCACTTT

abundance: -
j_gene: TRBJ1-2
v_gene: TRBV9
d_gene: -
CDR3aa: CASSEFADPRGNTF
CDR3nt: TGTGCCAGCAGCGAGTTTGCGGATCCTAGGGGGAACACCTTC

abundance: -
j_gene: TRBJ1-5
v_gene: TRBV15
d_gene: TRBD1
CDR3aa: CATSFGGQGNQPQHF
CDR3nt: TGTGCCACCAGCTTCGGAGGACAGGGCAATCAGCCCCAGCATTTT

abundance: -
j_gene: TRBJ2-7
v_gene: TRBV6-2/TRBV6-3
d_gene: TRBD1
CDR3aa: CASSYSLVTGGFYEQYF
CDR3nt: TGTGCCAGCAGTTACTCCTTGGTGACAGGGGGTTTCTACGAGCAGTACTTC

abundance: -
j_gene: TRBJ2-3
v_gene: TRBV27
d_gene: TRBD2
CDR3aa: CASSKFGTSGGISTDTQYF
CDR3nt: TGTGCCAGCAGCAAATTCGGGACTAGCGGGGGTATAAGCACAGATACGCAGTATTTT

abundance: few
j_gene: TRBJ2-7
v_gene: TRBV7-3
d_gene: TRBD1
CDR3aa: CASRLGTGAEQYF
CDR3nt: TGTGCCAGCCGCCTCGGGACAGGAGCCGAGCAGTACTTC

abundance: -
j_gene: TRBJ1-2
v_gene: TRBV30
d_gene: -
CDR3aa: CAWTRGGSNGYTF
CDR3nt: TGTGCCTGGACCCGGGGAGGGTCTAATGGCTACACCTTC

abundance: -
j_gene: TRBJ1-6
v_gene: TRBV15
d_gene: TRBD1
CDR3aa: CATGQAYNSPLHF
CDR3nt: TGTGCCACAGGACAGGCCTATAATTCACCCCTCCACTTT

abundance: -
j_gene: TRBJ1-4
v_gene: TRBV18
d_gene: -
CDR3aa: CASSPQGSADATNEKLFF
CDR3nt: TGTGCCAGCTCACCGCAGGGGTCGGCAGATGCAACTAATGAAAAACTGTTTTTT

abundance: once
j_gene: TRBJ2-1
v_gene: TRBV4-1
d_gene: TRBD1
CDR3aa: CASSPGQGLGEQFF
CDR3nt: TGCGCCAGCAGCCCGGGACAGGGGTTGGGTGAGCAGTTCTTC

abundance: once
j_gene: TRBJ2-5
v_gene: TRBV24-1
d_gene: -
CDR3aa: CATSDLTEYQETQYF
CDR3nt: TGTGCCACCAGTGACTTAACAGAGTACCAAGAGACCCAGTACTTC

abundance: -
j_gene: TRBJ2-1
v_gene: TRBV4-3
d_gene: TRBD2
CDR3aa: CASSQDLVGGAYTEQFF
CDR3nt: TGCGCCAGCAGCCAAGATCTTGTCGGGGGGGCCTATACTGAGCAGTTCTTC

abundance: few
j_gene: TRBJ1-3
v_gene: TRBV6-5
d_gene: TRBD1
CDR3aa: CAGKDRGSGNTIYF
CDR3nt: TGTGCCGGCAAGGACAGGGGCTCTGGAAACACCATATATTTT

abundance: few
j_gene: TRBJ2-7
v_gene: TRBV3-1/TRBV3-2
d_gene: TRBD2
CDR3aa: CASSQDFLASSGGAAEQYF
CDR3nt: TGTGCCAGCAGCCAAGATTTCCTAGCCTCTAGCGGGGGGGCGGCCGAGCAGTACTTC

abundance: once
j_gene: TRBJ2-5
v_gene: TRBV7-8
d_gene: -
CDR3aa: CASSPLGPSGTGETQYF
CDR3nt: TGTGCCAGCAGCCCCCTCGGGCCTAGCGGGACAGGAGAGACCCAGTACTTC

abundance: -
j_gene: TRBJ1-2
v_gene: TRBV30
d_gene: TRBD1
CDR3aa: CAWSVYGTDTYGYTF
CDR3nt: TGTGCCTGGAGTGTATACGGGACAGATACTTATGGCTACACCTTC

abundance: once
j_gene: TRBJ1-2
v_gene: TRBV19
d_gene: -
CDR3aa: CASSPDRLTGNYGYTF
CDR3nt: TGTGCCAGTAGTCCCGACCGCCTGACAGGCAACTATGGCTACACCTTC

abundance: few
j_gene: TRBJ2-1
v_gene: TRBV11-3
d_gene: -
CDR3aa: CASSFTGSSYNEQFF
CDR3nt: TGTGCCAGCAGCTTTACAGGGAGCTCCTACAATGAGCAGTTCTTC

abundance: once
j_gene: TRBJ1-6
v_gene: TRBV7-2
d_gene: -
CDR3aa: CASSPINYRSPLHF
CDR3nt: TGTGCCAGCAGCCCAATAAACTATCGTTCACCCCTCCACTTT

abundance: once
j_gene: TRBJ1-6
v_gene: TRBV9
d_gene: -
CDR3aa: CASSPTGQAGNSPLHF
CDR3nt: TGTGCCAGCAGCCCGACAGGTCAAGCCGGTAATTCACCCCTCCACTTT

abundance: -
j_gene: TRBJ2-3
v_gene: TRBV3-1/TRBV3-2
d_gene: TRBD1
CDR3aa: CASSQGDRGLRDTQYF
CDR3nt: TGTGCCAGCAGCCAAGGAGACAGGGGGCTTAGAGATACGCAGTATTTT

abundance: -
j_gene: TRBJ2-2
v_gene: TRBV4-1
d_gene: -
CDR3aa: CASSQGFARQMNTGELFF
CDR3nt: TGCGCCAGCAGCCAAGGTTTTGCGAGACAGATGAACACCGGGGAGCTGTTTTTT

abundance: few
j_gene: TRBJ2-2
v_gene: TRBV7-8
d_gene: TRBD2
CDR3aa: CASSLAPAGGLSGELFF
CDR3nt: TGTGCCAGCAGCTTAGCTCCAGCGGGAGGGCTAAGCGGGGAGCTGTTTTTT

abundance: -
j_gene: TRBJ2-3
v_gene: TRBV5-4
d_gene: -
CDR3aa: CASSLKGADTQYF
CDR3nt: TGTGCCAGCAGCTTGAAGGGGGCAGATACGCAGTATTTT

abundance: -
j_gene: TRBJ1-2
v_gene: TRBV7-9
d_gene: TRBD1
CDR3aa: CASKHETGEGDYGYTF
CDR3nt: TGTGCCAGCAAACACGAGACAGGGGAGGGGGACTATGGCTACACCTTC

abundance: once
j_gene: TRBJ1-2
v_gene: TRBV5-1
d_gene: -
CDR3aa: CASSTDFYGYTF
CDR3nt: TGCGCCAGCAGCACCGACTTCTATGGCTACACCTTC

abundance: once
j_gene: TRBJ2-1
v_gene: TRBV9
d_gene: TRBD2
CDR3aa: CAPRFTSGGVGWNEQFF
CDR3nt: TGCGCACCCCGGTTTACTAGCGGGGGGGTGGGGTGGAATGAGCAGTTCTTC

abundance: -
j_gene: TRBJ1-5
v_gene: TRBV6-2/TRBV6-3
d_gene: -
CDR3aa: CASSYGRYSNQPQHF
CDR3nt: TGTGCCAGCAGTTATGGGAGATATAGCAATCAGCCCCAGCATTTT

abundance: -
j_gene: TRBJ2-6
v_gene: TRBV4-2
d_gene: -
CDR3aa: CASSQGQGRSGANVLTF
CDR3nt: TGTGCCAGCAGCCAAGGTCAGGGTCGCTCTGGGGCCAACGTCCTGACTTTC

abundance: -
j_gene: TRBJ1-5
v_gene: TRBV28
d_gene: -
CDR3aa: CASSFRGFRNQPQHF
CDR3nt: TGTGCCAGCAGTTTTCGAGGTTTCCGCAATCAGCCCCAGCATTTT

abundance: -
j_gene: TRBJ2-4
v_gene: TRBV28
d_gene: TRBD2
CDR3aa: CASSGSGGAKNIQYF
CDR3nt: TGTGCCAGCAGTGGTAGCGGGGGGGCCAAAAACATTCAGTACTTC

abundance: -
j_gene: TRBJ2-5
v_gene: TRBV4-3
d_gene: -
CDR3aa: CASSQDVPRGETQYF
CDR3nt: TGCGCCAGCAGCCAAGATGTCCCCAGGGGAGAGACCCAGTACTTC

abundance: -
j_gene: TRBJ1-1
v_gene: TRBV27
d_gene: -
CDR3aa: CASSLSPTEAFF
CDR3nt: TGTGCCAGCAGTTTATCCCCAACTGAAGCTTTCTTT

abundance: -
j_gene: TRBJ1-1
v_gene: TRBV29-1
d_gene: TRBD1
CDR3aa: CSVGRGQTNTEAFF
CDR3nt: TGCAGCGTTGGTAGGGGACAGACGAACACTGAAGCTTTCTTT

abundance: -
j_gene: TRBJ2-1
v_gene: TRBV5-4
d_gene: -
CDR3aa: CASSPVGAVYEQFF
CDR3nt: TGTGCCAGCAGCCCCGTAGGGGCTGTCTATGAGCAGTTCTTC